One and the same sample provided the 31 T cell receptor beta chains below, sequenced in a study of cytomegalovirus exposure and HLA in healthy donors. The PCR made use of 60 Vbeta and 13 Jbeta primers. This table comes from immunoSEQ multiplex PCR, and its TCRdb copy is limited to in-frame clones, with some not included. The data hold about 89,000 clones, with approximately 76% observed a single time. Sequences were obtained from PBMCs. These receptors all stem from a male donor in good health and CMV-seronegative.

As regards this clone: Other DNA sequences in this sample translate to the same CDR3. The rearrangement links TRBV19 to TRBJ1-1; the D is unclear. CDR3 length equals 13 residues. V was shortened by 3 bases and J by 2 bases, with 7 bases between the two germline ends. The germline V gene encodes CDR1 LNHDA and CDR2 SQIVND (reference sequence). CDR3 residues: CASSIGGNTEAFF. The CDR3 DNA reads TGTGCCAGTAGTATTGGAGGAAACACTGAAGCTTTCTTT.

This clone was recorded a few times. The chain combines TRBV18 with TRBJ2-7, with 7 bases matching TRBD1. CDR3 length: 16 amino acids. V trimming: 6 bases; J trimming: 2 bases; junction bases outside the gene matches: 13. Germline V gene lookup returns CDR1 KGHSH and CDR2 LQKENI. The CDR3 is CASSLLGQAVAYEQYF. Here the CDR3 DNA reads TGTGCCAGCTCCTTACTCGGACAGGCCGTGGCCTACGAGCAGTACTTC.

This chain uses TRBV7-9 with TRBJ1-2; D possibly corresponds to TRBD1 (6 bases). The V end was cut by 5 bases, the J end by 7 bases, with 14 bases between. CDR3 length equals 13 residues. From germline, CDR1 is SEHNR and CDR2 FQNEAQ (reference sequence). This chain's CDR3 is CASSVDRSFGYTF. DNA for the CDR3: TGTGCCAGCAGCGTAGACAGGTCTTTTGGCTACACCTTC.

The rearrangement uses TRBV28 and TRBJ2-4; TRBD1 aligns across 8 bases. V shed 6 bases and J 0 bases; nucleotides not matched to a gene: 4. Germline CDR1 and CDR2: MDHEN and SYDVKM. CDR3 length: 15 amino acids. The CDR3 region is CASSDRGLAKNIQYF. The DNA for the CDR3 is TGTGCCAGCAGCGACAGGGGTCTAGCCAAAAACATTCAGTACTTC. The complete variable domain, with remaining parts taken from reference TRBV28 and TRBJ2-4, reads DVKVTQSSRYLVKRTGEKVFLECVQDMDHENMFWYRQDPGLGLRLIYFSYDVKMKEKGDIPEGYSVSREKKERFSLILESASTNQTSMYLCASSDRGLAKNIQYFGAGTRLSVL.

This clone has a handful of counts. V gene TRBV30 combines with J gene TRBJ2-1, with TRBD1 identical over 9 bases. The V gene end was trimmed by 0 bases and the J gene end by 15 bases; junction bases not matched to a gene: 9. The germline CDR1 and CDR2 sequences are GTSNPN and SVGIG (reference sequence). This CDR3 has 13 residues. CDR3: CAWSVSWGTGWFF. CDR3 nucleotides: TGTGCCTGGAGTGTTTCTTGGGGGACAGGGTGGTTCTTC.

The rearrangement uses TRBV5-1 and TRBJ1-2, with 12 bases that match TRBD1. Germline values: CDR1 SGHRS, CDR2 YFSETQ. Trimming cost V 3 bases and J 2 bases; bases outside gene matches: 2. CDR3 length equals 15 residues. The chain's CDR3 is CASSWGTGGNYGYTF. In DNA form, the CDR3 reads TGCGCCAGCAGCTGGGGGACAGGGGGCAACTATGGCTACACCTTC.

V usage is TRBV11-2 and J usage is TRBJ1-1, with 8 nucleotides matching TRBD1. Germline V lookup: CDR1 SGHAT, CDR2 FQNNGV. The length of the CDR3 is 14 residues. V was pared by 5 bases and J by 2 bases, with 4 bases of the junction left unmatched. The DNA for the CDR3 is TGTGCCAGCAGCGCCAGGGGGCGAAACACTGAAGCTTTCTTT. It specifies CASSARGRNTEAFF. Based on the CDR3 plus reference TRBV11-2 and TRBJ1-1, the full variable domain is EAGVAQSPRYKIIEKRQSVAFWCNPISGHATLYWYQQILGQGPKLLIQFQNNGVVDDSQLPKDRFSAERLKGVDSTLKIQPAKLEDSAVYLCASSARGRNTEAFFGQGTRLTVV.

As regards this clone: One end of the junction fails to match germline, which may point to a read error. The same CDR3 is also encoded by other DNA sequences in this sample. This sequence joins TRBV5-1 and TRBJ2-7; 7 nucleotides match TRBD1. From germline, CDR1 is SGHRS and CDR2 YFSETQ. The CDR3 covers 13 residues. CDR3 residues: CASSLDRSYEQYF. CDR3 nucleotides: TGCGCCAGCAGTTTGGACAGGTCCTACGAGCAGTACTTC.

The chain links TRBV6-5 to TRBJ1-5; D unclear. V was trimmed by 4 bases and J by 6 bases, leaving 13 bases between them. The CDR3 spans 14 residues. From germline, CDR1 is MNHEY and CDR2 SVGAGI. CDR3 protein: CASSLSGFSQPQHF. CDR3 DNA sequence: TGTGCCAGCAGTTTATCGGGTTTCAGTCAGCCCCAGCATTTT.

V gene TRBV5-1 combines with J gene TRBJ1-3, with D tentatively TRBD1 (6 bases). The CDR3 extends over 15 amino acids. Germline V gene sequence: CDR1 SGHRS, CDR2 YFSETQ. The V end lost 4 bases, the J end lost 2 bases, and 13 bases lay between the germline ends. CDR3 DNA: TGCGCCAGCAGCACCCGGACAGAGCCTGGAAACACCATATATTTT. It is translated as CASSTRTEPGNTIYF.

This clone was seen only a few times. The CDR3 sequence: CASSRVGENYGYTF. The CDR3 coding sequence is TGTGCCAGCAGCCGCGTTGGAGAGAACTATGGCTACACCTTC. The chain couples TRBV6-5 to TRBJ1-2; no definite D call. CDR3 size: 14 residues. V was cut by 6 bases and J by 2 bases, with 13 bases left in between. The germline V gene has CDR1 MNHEY and CDR2 SVGAGI.

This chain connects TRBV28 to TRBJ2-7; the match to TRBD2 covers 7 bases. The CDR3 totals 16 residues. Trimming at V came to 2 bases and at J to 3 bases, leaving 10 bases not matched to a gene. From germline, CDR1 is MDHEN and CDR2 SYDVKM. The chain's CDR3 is CASSLSGWDYGYEQYF. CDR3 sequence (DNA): TGTGCCAGCAGTTTAAGTGGGTGGGACTACGGCTACGAGCAGTACTTC.

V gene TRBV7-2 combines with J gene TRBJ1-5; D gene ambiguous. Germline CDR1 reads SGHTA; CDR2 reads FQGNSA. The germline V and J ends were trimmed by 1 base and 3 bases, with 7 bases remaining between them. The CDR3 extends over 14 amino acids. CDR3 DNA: TGTGCCAGCAGCTTAGTAGCCCCCAATCAGCCCCAGCATTTT. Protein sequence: CASSLVAPNQPQHF.

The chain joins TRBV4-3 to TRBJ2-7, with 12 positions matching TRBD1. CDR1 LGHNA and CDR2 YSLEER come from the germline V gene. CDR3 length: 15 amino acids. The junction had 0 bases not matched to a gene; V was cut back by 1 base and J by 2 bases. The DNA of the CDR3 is TGCGCCAGCAGCCAAGGGGACAGGGGGCCCTACGAGCAGTACTTC. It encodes CASSQGDRGPYEQYF.

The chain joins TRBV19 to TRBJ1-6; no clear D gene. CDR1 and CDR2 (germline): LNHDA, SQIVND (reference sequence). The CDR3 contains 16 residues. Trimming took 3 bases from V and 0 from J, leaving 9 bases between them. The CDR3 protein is CASSISASSYNSPLHF. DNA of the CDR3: TGTGCCAGTAGTATCTCTGCGAGCTCCTATAATTCACCCCTCCACTTT.

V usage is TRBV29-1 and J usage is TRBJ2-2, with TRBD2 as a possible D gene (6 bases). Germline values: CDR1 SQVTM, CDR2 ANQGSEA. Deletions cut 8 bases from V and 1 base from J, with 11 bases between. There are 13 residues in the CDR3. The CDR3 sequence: CSSWGENTGELFF. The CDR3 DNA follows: TGCAGCTCCTGGGGGGAGAACACCGGGGAGCTGTTTTTT.

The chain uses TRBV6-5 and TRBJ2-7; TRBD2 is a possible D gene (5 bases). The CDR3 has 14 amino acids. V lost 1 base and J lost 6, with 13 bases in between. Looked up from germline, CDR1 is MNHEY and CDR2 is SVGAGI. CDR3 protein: CASSYFLGGGEQYF. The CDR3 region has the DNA TGTGCCAGCAGTTACTTCCTCGGCGGAGGCGAGCAGTACTTC.

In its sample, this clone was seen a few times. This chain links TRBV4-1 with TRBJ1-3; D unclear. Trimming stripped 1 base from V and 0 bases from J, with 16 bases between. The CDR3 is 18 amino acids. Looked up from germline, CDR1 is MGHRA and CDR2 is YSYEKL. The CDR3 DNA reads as TGCGCCAGCAGCCAAGGTGGGGAGGGCGCGAGCTCTGGAAACACCATATATTTT. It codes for CASSQGGEGASSGNTIYF.

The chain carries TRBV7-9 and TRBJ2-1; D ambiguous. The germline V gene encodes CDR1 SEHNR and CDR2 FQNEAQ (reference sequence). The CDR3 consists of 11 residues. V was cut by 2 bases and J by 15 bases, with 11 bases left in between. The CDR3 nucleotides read TGTGCCAGCAGCTTAACAGATTCGCGGTTCTTC. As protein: CASSLTDSRFF.

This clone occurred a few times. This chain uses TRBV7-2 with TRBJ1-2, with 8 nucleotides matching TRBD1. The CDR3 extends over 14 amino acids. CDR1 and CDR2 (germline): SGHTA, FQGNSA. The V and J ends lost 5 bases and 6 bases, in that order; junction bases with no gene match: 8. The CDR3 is CASSLGETGDGYTF. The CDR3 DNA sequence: TGTGCCAGCAGCCTGGGGGAGACAGGGGATGGCTACACCTTC.

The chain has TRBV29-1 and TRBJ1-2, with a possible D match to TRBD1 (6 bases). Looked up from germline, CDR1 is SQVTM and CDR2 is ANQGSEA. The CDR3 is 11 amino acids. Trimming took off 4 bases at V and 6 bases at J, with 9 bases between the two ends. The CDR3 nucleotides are TGCAGCGTTGTGGCAGGGGATGGCTACACCTTC. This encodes CSVVAGDGYTF.

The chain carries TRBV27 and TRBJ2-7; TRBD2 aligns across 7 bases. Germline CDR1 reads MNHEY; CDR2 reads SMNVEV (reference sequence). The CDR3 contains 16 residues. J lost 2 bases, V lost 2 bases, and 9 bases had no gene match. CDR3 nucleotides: TGTGCCAGCAGTTTAACCGCGGGAGTCAGGCCCTACGAGCAGTACTTC. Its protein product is CASSLTAGVRPYEQYF.

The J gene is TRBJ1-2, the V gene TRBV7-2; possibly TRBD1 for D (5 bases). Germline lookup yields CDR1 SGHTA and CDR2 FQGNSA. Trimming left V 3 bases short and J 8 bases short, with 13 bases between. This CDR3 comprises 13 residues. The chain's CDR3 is CASSFTQGLGYTF. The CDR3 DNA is TGTGCCAGCAGCTTTACGCAGGGCTTGGGCTACACCTTC.

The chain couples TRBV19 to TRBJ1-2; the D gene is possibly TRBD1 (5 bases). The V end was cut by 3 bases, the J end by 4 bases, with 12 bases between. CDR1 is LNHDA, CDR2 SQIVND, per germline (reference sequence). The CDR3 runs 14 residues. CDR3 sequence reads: CASSIQGSGYGYTF. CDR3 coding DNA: TGTGCCAGTAGTATCCAGGGTTCCGGCTATGGCTACACCTTC.

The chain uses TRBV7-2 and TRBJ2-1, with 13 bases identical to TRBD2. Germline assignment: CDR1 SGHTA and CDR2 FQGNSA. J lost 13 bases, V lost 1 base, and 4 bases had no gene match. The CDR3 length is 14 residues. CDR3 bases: TGTGCCAGCAGCTTAGGGACTAGCGGGAGTCGTCAGTTCTTC. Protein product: CASSLGTSGSRQFF. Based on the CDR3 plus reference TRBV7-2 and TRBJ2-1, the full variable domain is GAGVSQSPSNKVTEKGKDVELRCDPISGHTALYWYRQSLGQGLEFLIYFQGNSAPDKSGLPSDRFSAERTGGSVSTLTIQRTQQEDSAVYLCASSLGTSGSRQFFGPGTRLTVL.

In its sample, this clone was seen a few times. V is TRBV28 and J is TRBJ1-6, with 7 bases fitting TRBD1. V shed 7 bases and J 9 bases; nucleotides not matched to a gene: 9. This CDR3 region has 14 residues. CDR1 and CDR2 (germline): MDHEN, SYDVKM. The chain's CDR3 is CASIPTGSFSPLHF. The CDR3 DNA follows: TGTGCCAGCATCCCGACAGGGAGTTTTTCACCCCTCCACTTT.

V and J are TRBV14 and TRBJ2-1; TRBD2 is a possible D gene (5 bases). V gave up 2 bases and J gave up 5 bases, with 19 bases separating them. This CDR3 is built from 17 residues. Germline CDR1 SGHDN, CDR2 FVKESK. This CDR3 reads CASSQLPGRGKDNEQFF. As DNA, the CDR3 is TGTGCCAGCAGCCAACTACCTGGACGGGGTAAGGACAATGAGCAGTTCTTC.

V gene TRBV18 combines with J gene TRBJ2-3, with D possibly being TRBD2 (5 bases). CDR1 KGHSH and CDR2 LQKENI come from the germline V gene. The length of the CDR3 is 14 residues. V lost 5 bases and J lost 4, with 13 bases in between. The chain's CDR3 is CASSSTGGSDTQYF. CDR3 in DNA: TGTGCCAGCTCATCCACCGGAGGTTCAGATACGCAGTATTTT.

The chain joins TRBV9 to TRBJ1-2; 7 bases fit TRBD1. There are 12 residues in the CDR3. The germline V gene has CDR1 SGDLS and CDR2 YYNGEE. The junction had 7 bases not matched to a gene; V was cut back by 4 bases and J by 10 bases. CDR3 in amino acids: CASSPRTGYYTF. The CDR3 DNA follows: TGTGCCAGCAGCCCCCGGACAGGCTACTACACCTTC. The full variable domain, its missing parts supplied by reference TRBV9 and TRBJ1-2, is DSGVTQTPKHLITATGQRVTLRCSPRSGDLSVYWYQQSLDQGLQFLIQYYNGEERAKGNILERFSAQQFPDLHSELNLSSLELGDSALYFCASSPRTGYYTFGSGTRLTVV.

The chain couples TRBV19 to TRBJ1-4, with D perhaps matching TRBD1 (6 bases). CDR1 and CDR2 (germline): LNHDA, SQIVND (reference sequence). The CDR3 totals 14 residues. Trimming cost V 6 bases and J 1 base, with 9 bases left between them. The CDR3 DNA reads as TGTGCCAGTAGCCCGACAGGAACTAATGAAAAACTGTTTTTT. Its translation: CASSPTGTNEKLFF.

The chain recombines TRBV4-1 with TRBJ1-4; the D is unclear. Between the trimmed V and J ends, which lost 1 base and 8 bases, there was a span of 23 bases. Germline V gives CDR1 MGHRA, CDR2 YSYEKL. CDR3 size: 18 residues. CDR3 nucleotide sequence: TGCGCCAGCAGCCAAGTCAACTTAATCGGGAGCGGCGGGGAAAAACTGTTTTTT. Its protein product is CASSQVNLIGSGGEKLFF.